This T cell receptor (beta chain) was sequenced during a study of CD8 T cells in Susac syndrome. Whole-study context: Treatment status at blood draw for the Susac syndrome patients was therapy-naive, corticosteroids, or intravenous immunoglobulin alone.

Random hexamers primed reverse transcription of roughly 0.5 to 1 ug RNA. Using its own MiXCR run on the immunoSEQ multiplex PCR reads, TCRdb lists one record per CDR3 protein. The sample has 95,000 to 150,000 distinct CDR3 sequences, 90% to 95% seen once. The sequence was collected from a human donor with Susac syndrome. Sequenced material: CD8+ T cells from PBMCs.

The CDR3 here is CASSPDGTGGTVDTQYF. The CDR3 nucleotides read TGTGCCAGCAGCCCGGACGGGACAGGGGGAACGGTAGATACGCAGTATTTT. The rearrangement uses TRBV7-9 and TRBJ2-3, with 11 bases aligning to TRBD1. Unmatched junction bases numbered 12, after V lost 5 bases and J lost 5 bases. The germline gives CDR1 SEHNR, CDR2 FQNEAQ (reference sequence). The CDR3 sequence is 17 residues long. The entire variable domain, with the rest obtained from reference TRBV7-9 and TRBJ2-3, is as follows: DTGVSQNPRHKITKRGQNVTFRCDPISEHNRLYWYRQTLGQGPEFLTYFQNEAQLEKSRLLSDRFSAERPKGSFSTLEIQRTEQGDSAMYLCASSPDGTGGTVDTQYFGPGTRLTVL.